Included here is one T cell receptor beta chain sequence, with context. Its antigen is still unknown. In germline, CDR1 is MNHNS, CDR2 SASEGT. The germline V and J ends were trimmed by 3 bases and 4 bases, with 7 bases remaining between them. The CDR3 loop spans 12 amino acids. The data originate from a study of cytomegalovirus exposure and HLA in healthy donors. Use of 60 Vbeta and 13 Jbeta primers characterized the PCR. TCRdb's copy holds only in-frame clones and misses some; the assay was immunoSEQ multiplex PCR. This repertoire includes approximately 50,000 clones. Study observations and caveats: A prior analysis recorded that most TCR beta V segments were productive about 87% or about 30% of the time.

The receptor's source is a woman aged 40 to 50 in good health and CMV-seronegative. V and J are TRBV6-1 and TRBJ2-7; no clear D. The specimen was PBMCs. CDR3 sequence reads: CASSEPSYEQYF. In DNA form, the CDR3 reads TGTGCCAGCAGTGAGCCTAGTTACGAGCAGTACTTC.